This entry lists 9 T cell receptor beta chains sequenced from one sample in a study of identical twins. One entry per CDR3 protein, called by TCRdb with MiXCR from the 5' RACE reads. The sample has about 280,000 distinct CDR3 sequences; 6.5% to 9.5% are singletons. The same sample was also used in a study of yellow fever vaccine responses in identical twins.

Sequenced input: memory (CD45RO+) T cells sorted from blood. The receptors shown here come from a woman aged 18-35 years in good health.

The rearrangement joins TRBV7-2 to TRBJ2-1, with TRBD1 matching over 9 bases. V was pared by 8 bases and J by 3 bases, with 8 bases of the junction left unmatched. There are 15 residues in the CDR3. The germline gives CDR1 SGHTA, CDR2 FQGNSA. The CDR3 loop reads CASATGGGVYNEQFF. The CDR3 DNA sequence: TGTGCCAGCGCAACAGGGGGCGGTGTCTACAATGAGCAGTTCTTC.

This clonotype was recorded many times. The V gene is TRBV29-1, the J gene TRBJ1-1; D is unclear. Looked up from germline, CDR1 is SQVTM and CDR2 is ANQGSEA. V dropped 7 bases and J dropped 1 base, with 13 bases sitting between them. This CDR3 has 13 residues. The CDR3 sequence is CSASPRKNTEAFF. The DNA of the CDR3 is TGCAGCGCCTCCCCTCGGAAGAACACTGAAGCTTTCTTT.

The V call is TRBV18, the J call TRBJ2-7; maybe TRBD1 (5 bases). CDR3 length: 14 amino acids. V was clipped by 2 bases and J by 5 bases, with 13 bases between them. Germline loops: CDR1 KGHSH, CDR2 LQKENI. The CDR3 DNA reads TGTGCCAGCTCACCAACGAGGCAGGGAAACGAGCAGTACGTC. Translating it yields CASSPTRQGNEQYV.

This chain connects TRBV28 to TRBJ1-2; a possible D gene is TRBD1 (5 bases). V was cut by 10 bases and J by 3 bases, with 18 bases left in between. Germline assignment: CDR1 MDHEN and CDR2 SYDVKM. CDR3 length equals 14 residues. CDR3 sequence: CAIAPGGVYYGYTF. The CDR3 DNA follows: TGTGCCATCGCCCCGGGAGGGGTTTACTATGGCTACACCTTC.

This chain joins TRBV20-1 and TRBJ2-1; 10 nucleotides align to TRBD2. The CDR3 contains 16 residues. J gave up 4 bases and V 6 bases, and 12 bases lay outside the gene matches. Germline CDR1 reads DFQATT; CDR2 reads SNEGSKA (reference sequence). CDR3: CSASSPGTSVYNEQFF. CDR3 DNA sequence: TGCAGTGCCTCCAGTCCTGGGACTAGCGTATACAATGAGCAGTTCTTC.

In its sample, this clonotype was seen many times. V and J are TRBV5-1 and TRBJ2-7; TRBD1 matches 7 bases. V lost 2 bases, J lost 2 bases, and 7 bases stayed unmatched. This CDR3 comprises 15 residues. Germline CDR1 SGHRS, CDR2 YFSETQ. The CDR3 reads CASSFSGGSAYEQYF. The DNA for the CDR3 is TGCGCCAGCAGCTTTTCAGGGGGATCGGCCTACGAGCAGTACTTC.

This clonotype was detected only a few times. The chain couples TRBV29-1 to TRBJ2-5; D possibly corresponds to TRBD2 (5 bases). Per germline, CDR1 SQVTM and CDR2 ANQGSEA. Trimming cost V 6 bases and J 1 base, with 12 bases left between them. The CDR3 has 13 residues. The CDR3 region is CSVERQTQETQYF. Written as DNA, the CDR3 is TGCAGCGTGGAGCGGCAAACCCAAGAGACCCAGTACTTC.

This clonotype was recorded a few times. The V call is TRBV2, the J call TRBJ2-1, with a possible D match to TRBD1 (6 bases). The CDR3 has 13 residues. Trimming took off 3 bases at V and 4 bases at J, with 7 bases between the two ends. Germline lookup yields CDR1 SNHLY and CDR2 FYNNEI. CDR3: CASSDRGYNEQFF. CDR3 bases: TGTGCCAGCAGTGACAGGGGTTACAATGAGCAGTTCTTC.

V usage is TRBV10-3 and J usage is TRBJ1-5, with TRBD1 matching over 8 bases. This CDR3 is built from 13 residues. Germline-derived CDR1 and CDR2 are ENHRY and SYGVKD. With V trimmed by 10 bases and J by 4 bases, 6 bases remained unmatched. DNA for the CDR3: TGTGCCACTCAGGGGGCGCAAAATCAGCCCCAGCATTTT. Translating it yields CATQGAQNQPQHF.